This is a list of T cell receptor beta chains from one sample in a study of coeliac disease. Method: immunoSEQ multiplex PCR; TCRdb's copy keeps in-frame clones and lacks some. Here the sample spans around 760 clones, about 50% being singletons. The specimen sequenced was intraepithelial lymphocytes from the gut. The receptors were gathered from a woman aged 45-65 years without celiac disease. Each CDR3 is given with its conserved first and last residue. A D gene is named only where the DNA matches it firmly. Rows give clone size only sometimes, using once, few, many, or a class for an expanded clone.

cdr3_length d_call j_call v_call clone_size cdr3_nt cdr3_aa
15 - TRBJ2-1 TRBV11-1 few TGTGCCAGCAGCTTAAGGGGGGGGGATTACAATGAGCAGTTCTTC CASSLRGGDYNEQFF
15 TRBD1 TRBJ1-1 TRBV11-2 - TGTGCCAGCAGGCCTACAGGACAGGGTACGACTGAAGCTTTCTTT CASRPTGQGTTEAFF
14 TRBD1 TRBJ2-5 TRBV6-6 - TGTGCCAGCAGGGCCGGACAGGAGCAAGAGACCCAGTACTTC CASRAGQEQETQYF
14 TRBD1 TRBJ2-7 TRBV28 - TGTGCCAGCAGCCGTCGACAGGGCCTCTACGAGCAGTACTTC CASSRRQGLYEQYF
13 - TRBJ2-3 TRBV13 once TGTGCCAGCAGCTTCGCAGGTTCAGATACGCAGTATTTT CASSFAGSDTQYF
15 TRBD1 TRBJ1-5 TRBV7-2 - TGTGCCAGCAGCTCGACAGGGGGTTACGCACAGGCCCAGCATTTT CASSSTGGYAQAQHF
17 TRBD2 TRBJ2-1 TRBV13 - TGTGCCAGCAGCTTAGAAATAGCGGGGGGGCCCTATAATGAGCAGTTCTTC CASSLEIAGGPYNEQFF
15 - TRBJ1-5 TRBV7-9 - TGTGCCAGCAGCCCAGGGACAAATAGCAATCAGCCCCAGCATTTT CASSPGTNSNQPQHF
13 - TRBJ2-7 TRBV4-2 - TGTGCCAGCAGCCAAGACTACGCCTACGAGCAGTACTTC CASSQDYAYEQYF
14 TRBD1 TRBJ1-1 TRBV6-1 - TGTGCCAGCAGTGAGGAAGGGGGCTCCACTGAAGCTTTCTTT CASSEEGGSTEAFF
16 TRBD1 TRBJ1-2 TRBV15 - TGTGCCACCAGCAGTGATAGAGGACAGGGAGGCTCTGGCTACACCTTC CATSSDRGQGGSGYTF
15 - TRBJ2-3 TRBV10-1 - TGCGCCAGCAGTCTGGACAGAGTGGGTACAGATACGCAGTATTTT CASSLDRVGTDTQYF
15 TRBD2 TRBJ2-2 TRBV12-5 - TGTGCTAGTGGTTTGCGACTAGCGACACCCGGGGAGCTGTTTTTT CASGLRLATPGELFF
15 TRBD1 TRBJ2-7 TRBV5-6 once TGTGCCAGCAGCCTTCCCGGGACAGGCACCTACGAGCAGTACTTC CASSLPGTGTYEQYF
18 TRBD2 TRBJ2-2 TRBV7-6 - TGTGCCAGCAGCCAGGGACTAGCGGGGGGGACCAACACCGGGGAGCTGTTTTTT CASSQGLAGGTNTGELFF
14 - TRBJ2-7 TRBV7-9 few TGTGCCAGCAGGGGGAAGGCCGGGGCCTACGAGCAGTACTTC CASRGKAGAYEQYF
17 TRBD2 TRBJ2-3 TRBV5-1 - TGCGCCAGCAGCTTGGAATTGGCGGGGGTTGGGGCAGATACGCAGTATTTT CASSLELAGVGADTQYF
14 TRBD1 TRBJ2-7 TRBV5-4 - TGTGCCAGCAGCTCCCGGGACAGGGGGAACGAGCAGTACTTC CASSSRDRGNEQYF
14 - TRBJ1-5 TRBV19 - TGTGCCAGTCTGCCACACAGAGGCAATCAGCCCCAGCATTTT CASLPHRGNQPQHF
13 - TRBJ2-7 TRBV10-2 - TGCGCCAGCAGTGACCCAGGAAACTACGAGCAGTACTTC CASSDPGNYEQYF
15 - TRBJ1-1 TRBV5-1 medium-sized TGCGCCAGCAGCTTGTTGTCCGGTATGAACACTGAAGCTTTCTTT CASSLLSGMNTEAFF
13 - TRBJ2-2 TRBV29-1 - TGCAGCGTTGGCAGGGCGCACACCGGGGAGCTGTTTTTT CSVGRAHTGELFF
14 TRBD1 TRBJ2-7 TRBV19 - TGTGCCAGTAGTATGACAGGGCGCGCCTACGAGCAGTACTTC CASSMTGRAYEQYF
14 TRBD2 TRBJ2-1 TRBV4-2 - TGTGCCAGCAGCCAGCTCAAGCGGGGAGAGGAGCAGTTCTTC CASSQLKRGEEQFF